Sequencing of this T cell receptor beta chain was carried out in a study of OX40 agonist ivuxolimab in advanced cancers. Produced via immunoSEQ multiplex PCR; TCRdb's table is partial and in-frame only. This table holds tens of thousands of clones, around nine tenths found once. The timepoints at which blood was sampled were baseline, cycle 4 day 1, and cycle 7 day 1. CDR3 length equals 13 residues. Trimming removed 3 bases at V and 8 bases at J, with 13 bases between. From germline, CDR1 is SNHLY and CDR2 FYNNEI. The chain has TRBV2 and TRBJ1-2; maybe TRBD1 (5 bases). The sample here was CD4+ or CD8+ T cells sorted from blood, taken in a trial of the OX40 agonist ivuxolimab. The sequence was collected from an adult with an advanced solid tumor such as melanoma, head and neck, liver or kidney cancer. Here the CDR3 DNA reads TGTGCCAGCAGTGACCCCCCCGGGACCGGCTACACCTTC. This codes for CASSDPPGTGYTF.